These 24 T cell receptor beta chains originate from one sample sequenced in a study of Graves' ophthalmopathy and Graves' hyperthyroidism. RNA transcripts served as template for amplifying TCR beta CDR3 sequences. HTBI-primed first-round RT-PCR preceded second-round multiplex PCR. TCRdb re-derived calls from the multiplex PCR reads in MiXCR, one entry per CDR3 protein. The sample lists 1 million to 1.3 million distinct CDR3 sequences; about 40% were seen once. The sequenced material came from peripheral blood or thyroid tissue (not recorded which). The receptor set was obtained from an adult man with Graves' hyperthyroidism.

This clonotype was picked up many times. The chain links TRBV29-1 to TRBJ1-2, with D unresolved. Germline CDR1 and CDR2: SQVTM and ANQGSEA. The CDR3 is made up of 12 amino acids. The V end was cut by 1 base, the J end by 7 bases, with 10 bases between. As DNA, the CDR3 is TGCAGCGTTGAAGGGGTTCAGGCTGGCTACACCTTC. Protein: CSVEGVQAGYTF.

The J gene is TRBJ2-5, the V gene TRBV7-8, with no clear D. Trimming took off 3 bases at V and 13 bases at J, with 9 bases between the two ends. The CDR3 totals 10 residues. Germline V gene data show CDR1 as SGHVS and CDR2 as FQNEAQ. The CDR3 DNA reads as TGTGCCAGCAGCTTGACCTTACGGTACTTC. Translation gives CASSLTLRYF. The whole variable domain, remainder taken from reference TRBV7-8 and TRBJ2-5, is GAGVSQSPRYKVAKRGQDVALRCDPISGHVSLFWYQQALGQGPEFLTYFQNEAQLDKSGLPSDRFFAERPEGSVSTLKIQRTQQEDSAVYLCASSLTLRYFGPGTRLLVL.

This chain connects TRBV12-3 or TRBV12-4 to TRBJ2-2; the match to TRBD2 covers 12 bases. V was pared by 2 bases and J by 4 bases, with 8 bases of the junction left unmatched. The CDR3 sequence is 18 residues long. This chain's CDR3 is CASSLRLAGGYSTGELFF. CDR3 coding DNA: TGTGCCAGCAGTTTAAGGCTAGCGGGAGGGTACAGCACCGGGGAGCTGTTTTTT.

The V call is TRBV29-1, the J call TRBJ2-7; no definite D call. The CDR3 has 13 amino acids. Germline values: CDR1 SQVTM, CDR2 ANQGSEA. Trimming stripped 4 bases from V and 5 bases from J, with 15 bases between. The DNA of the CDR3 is TGCAGCGTTGGAGTCAGTTGGTTGGACGAGCAGTACTTC. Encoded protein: CSVGVSWLDEQYF.

The DNA for the CDR3 is TGCAGCGTTCTGGGTGGGCAGGGGGTTACCTACGAGCAGTACTTC. Encoded protein: CSVLGGQGVTYEQYF. The genes are TRBV29-1 and TRBJ2-7; 7 bases are shared with TRBD1. J lost 2 bases, V lost 5 bases, and 12 bases had no gene match. The CDR3 extends over 15 amino acids. The germline V gene encodes CDR1 SQVTM and CDR2 ANQGSEA.

The CDR3 coding sequence is TGTGCCAGCAGCCCCGGGGGGCGGCACTATGGCTACACCTTC. Its protein is CASSPGGRHYGYTF. This chain links TRBV7-2 with TRBJ1-2; perhaps TRBD1 as D (6 bases). Trimming pared 5 bases from V and 3 bases from J, leaving 13 bases between. The CDR3 consists of 14 residues. CDR1 is SGHTA, CDR2 FQGNSA, per germline.

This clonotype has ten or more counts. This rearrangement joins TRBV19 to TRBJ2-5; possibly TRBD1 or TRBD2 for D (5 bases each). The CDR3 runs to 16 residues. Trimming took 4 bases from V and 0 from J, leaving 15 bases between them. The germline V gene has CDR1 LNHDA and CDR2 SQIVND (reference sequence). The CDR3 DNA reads TGTGCCAGTAGTAGGGTTGGGACCGGCAACCAAGAGACCCAGTACTTC. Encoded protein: CASSRVGTGNQETQYF.

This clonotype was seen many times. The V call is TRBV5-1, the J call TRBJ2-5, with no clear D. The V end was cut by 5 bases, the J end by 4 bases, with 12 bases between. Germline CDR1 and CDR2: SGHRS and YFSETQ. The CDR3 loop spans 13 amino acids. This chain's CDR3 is CASSPNNGETQYF. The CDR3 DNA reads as TGCGCCAGCAGTCCGAACAATGGAGAGACCCAGTACTTC.

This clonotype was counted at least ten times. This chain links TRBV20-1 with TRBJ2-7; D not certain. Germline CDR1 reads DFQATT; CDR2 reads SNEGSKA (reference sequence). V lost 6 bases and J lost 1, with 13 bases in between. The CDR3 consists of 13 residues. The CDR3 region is CSAPARASYEQYF. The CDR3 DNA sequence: TGCAGTGCCCCCGCTCGGGCTTCCTACGAGCAGTACTTC.

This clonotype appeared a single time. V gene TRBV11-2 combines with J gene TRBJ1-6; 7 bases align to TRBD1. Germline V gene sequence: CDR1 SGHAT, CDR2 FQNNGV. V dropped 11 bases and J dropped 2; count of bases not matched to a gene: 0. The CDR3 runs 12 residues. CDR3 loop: CAGTAYNSPLHF. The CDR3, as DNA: TGTGCCGGGACAGCCTATAATTCACCCCTCCACTTT.

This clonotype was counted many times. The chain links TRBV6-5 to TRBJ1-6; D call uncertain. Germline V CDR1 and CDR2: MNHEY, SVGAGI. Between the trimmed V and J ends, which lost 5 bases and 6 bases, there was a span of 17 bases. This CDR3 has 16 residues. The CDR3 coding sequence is TGTGCCAGCAGTCCAGAGGCGGCCCGGTTTAATTCACCCCTCCACTTT. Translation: CASSPEAARFNSPLHF.

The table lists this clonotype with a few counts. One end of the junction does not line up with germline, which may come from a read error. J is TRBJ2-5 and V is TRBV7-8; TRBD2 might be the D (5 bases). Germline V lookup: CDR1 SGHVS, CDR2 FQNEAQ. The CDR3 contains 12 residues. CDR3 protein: CASILARETQYF. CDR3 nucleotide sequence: TGTGCCAGCATCTTAGCGCGAGAGACCCAGTACTTC.

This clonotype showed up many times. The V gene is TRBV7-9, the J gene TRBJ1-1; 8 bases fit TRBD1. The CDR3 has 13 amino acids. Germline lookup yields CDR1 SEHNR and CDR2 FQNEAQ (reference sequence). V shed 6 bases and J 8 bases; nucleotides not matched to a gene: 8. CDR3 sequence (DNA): TGTGCCAGCAGTCAGCAGGGGGCTTGGGAAGCTTTCTTT. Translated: CASSQQGAWEAFF.

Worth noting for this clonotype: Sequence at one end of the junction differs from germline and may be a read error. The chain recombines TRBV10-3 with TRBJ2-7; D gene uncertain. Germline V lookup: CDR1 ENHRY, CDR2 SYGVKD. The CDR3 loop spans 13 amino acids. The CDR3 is CASSFRPYYEQYF. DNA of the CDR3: TGTGCCAGCAGTTTCCGACCTTACTACGAGCAGTACTTC.

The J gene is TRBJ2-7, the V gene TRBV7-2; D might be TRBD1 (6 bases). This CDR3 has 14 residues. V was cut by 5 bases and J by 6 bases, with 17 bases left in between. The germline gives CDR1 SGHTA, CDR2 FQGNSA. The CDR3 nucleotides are TGTGCCAGCAGCGGAGGACTGGGGACACGCGAGCAGTACTTC. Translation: CASSGGLGTREQYF.

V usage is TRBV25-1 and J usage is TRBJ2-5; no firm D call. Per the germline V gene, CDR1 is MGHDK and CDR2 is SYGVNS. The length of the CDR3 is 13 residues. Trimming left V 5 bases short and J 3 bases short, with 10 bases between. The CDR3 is CASSTEREETQYF. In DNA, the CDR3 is TGTGCCAGCAGTACGGAGAGAGAAGAGACCCAGTACTTC. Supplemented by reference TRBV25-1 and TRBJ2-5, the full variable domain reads EADIYQTPRYLVIGTGKKITLECSQTMGHDKMYWYQQDPGMELHLIHYSYGVNSTEKGDLSSESTVSRIRTEHFPLTLESARPSHTSQYLCASSTEREETQYFGPGTRLLVL.

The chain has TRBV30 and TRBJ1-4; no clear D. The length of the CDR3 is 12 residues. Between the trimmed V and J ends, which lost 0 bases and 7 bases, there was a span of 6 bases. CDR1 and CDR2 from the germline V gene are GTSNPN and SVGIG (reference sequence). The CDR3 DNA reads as TGTGCCTGGAGTGTACAGTTTGAAAAACTGTTTTTT. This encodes CAWSVQFEKLFF.

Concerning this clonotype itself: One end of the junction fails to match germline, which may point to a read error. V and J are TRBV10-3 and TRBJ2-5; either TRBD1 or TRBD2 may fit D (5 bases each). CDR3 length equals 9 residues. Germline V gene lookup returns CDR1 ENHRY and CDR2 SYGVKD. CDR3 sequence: CAIRGTEYF. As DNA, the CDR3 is TGTGCCATCAGGGGGACCGAGTACTTC.

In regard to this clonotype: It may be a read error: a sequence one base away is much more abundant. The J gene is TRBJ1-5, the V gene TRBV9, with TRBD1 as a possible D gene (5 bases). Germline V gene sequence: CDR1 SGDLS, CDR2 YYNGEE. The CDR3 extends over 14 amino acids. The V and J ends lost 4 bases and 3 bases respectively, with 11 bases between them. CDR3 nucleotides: TGTGCCAGCAGCCGAGGACACTTCAATCAGCCCCAGCATTTT. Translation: CASSRGHFNQPQHF.

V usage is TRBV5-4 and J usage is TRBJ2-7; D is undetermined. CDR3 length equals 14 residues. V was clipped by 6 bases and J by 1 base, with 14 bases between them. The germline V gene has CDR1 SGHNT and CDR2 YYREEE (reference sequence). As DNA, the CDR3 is TGTGCCAGCACCAACCCGACTGATTCCTACGAGCAGTACTTC. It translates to CASTNPTDSYEQYF.

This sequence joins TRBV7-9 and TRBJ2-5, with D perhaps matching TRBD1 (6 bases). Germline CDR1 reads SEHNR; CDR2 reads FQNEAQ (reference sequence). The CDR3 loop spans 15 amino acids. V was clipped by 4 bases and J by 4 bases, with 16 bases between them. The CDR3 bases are TGTGCCAGCAGCTCTAGGACCGGGACACGAGAGACCCAGTACTTC. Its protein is CASSSRTGTRETQYF.

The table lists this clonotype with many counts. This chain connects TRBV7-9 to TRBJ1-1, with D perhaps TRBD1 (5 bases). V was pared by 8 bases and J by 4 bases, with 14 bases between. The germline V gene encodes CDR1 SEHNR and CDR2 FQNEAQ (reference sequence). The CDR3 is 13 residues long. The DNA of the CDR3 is TGTGCCAGCGTCGGGCAGGGCCGCACTGAAGCTTTCTTT. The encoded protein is CASVGQGRTEAFF.

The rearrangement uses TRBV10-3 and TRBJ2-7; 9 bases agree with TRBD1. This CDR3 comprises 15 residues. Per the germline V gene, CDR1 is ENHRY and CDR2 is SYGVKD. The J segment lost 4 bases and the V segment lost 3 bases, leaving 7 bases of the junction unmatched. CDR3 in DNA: TGTGCCATCAGTGACCAGGGGACAGGGTCTTACGAGCAGTACTTC. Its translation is CAISDQGTGSYEQYF.

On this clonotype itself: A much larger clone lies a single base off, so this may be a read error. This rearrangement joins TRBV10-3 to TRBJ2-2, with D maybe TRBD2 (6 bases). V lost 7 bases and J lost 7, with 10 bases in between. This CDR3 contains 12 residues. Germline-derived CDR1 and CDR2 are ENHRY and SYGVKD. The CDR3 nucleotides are TGTGCCATCACCGGGGGAAGCGGGGAGCTGTTTTTT. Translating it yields CAITGGSGELFF.